Below, 21 T cell receptor beta chains from the same sample are listed, as sequenced in a study of spatial heterogeneity in lung cancer. Time point specified: blood at routine non-recurrence follow-up after resection. One entry per CDR3 protein, called by TCRdb with MiXCR from the 5' RACE reads. The profile shows roughly 4,000 distinct CDR3 sequences, roughly 25% of them singletons. This specimen was PBMCs, taken at follow-up. Receptors were obtained from a male donor with early-stage non-small cell lung cancer.

This clonotype was seen a handful of times. The gene calls are TRBV18 and TRBJ1-6; maybe TRBD1 (5 bases). The germline V gene has CDR1 KGHSH and CDR2 LQKENI. The CDR3 is 16 amino acids. Trimming cost V 2 bases and J 7 bases, with 15 bases left between them. This CDR3 is CASSPTAAGWNSPLHF. In nucleotides, the CDR3 is TGTGCCAGCTCACCAACAGCGGCAGGGTGGAATTCACCCCTCCACTTT.

V usage is TRBV12-3 or TRBV12-4 and J usage is TRBJ1-3; TRBD1 aligns across 10 bases. V was pared by 2 bases and J by 4 bases, with 11 bases of the junction left unmatched. CDR3 length equals 18 residues. This chain's CDR3 is CASSLLAPGQGRGNTIYF. The CDR3, as DNA: TGTGCCAGCAGTTTATTGGCCCCGGGACAGGGGAGAGGAAACACCATATATTTT.

This clonotype was recorded a few times. The rearrangement uses TRBV2 and TRBJ1-5; D not certain. CDR1 and CDR2 (germline): SNHLY, FYNNEI. CDR3 length: 12 amino acids. The V gene lost 8 bases and the J gene lost 3 bases, with 8 bases spanning the gap. The CDR3 DNA reads as TGTGCCAGCTGTTTCGACAATCAGCCCCAGCATTTT. It yields the protein CASCFDNQPQHF.

The CDR3 sequence: CASKVTVIPNEQFF. CDR3 DNA: TGTGCCAGCAAGGTTACAGTAATCCCCAATGAGCAGTTCTTC. This chain connects TRBV2 to TRBJ2-1; D not resolved. The V end was cut by 7 bases, the J end by 6 bases, with 16 bases between. Germline-derived CDR1 and CDR2 are SNHLY and FYNNEI. The CDR3 consists of 14 residues.

The chain employs TRBV14 and TRBJ1-5; D call uncertain. V was shortened by 0 bases and J by 5 bases, with 5 bases between the two germline ends. Germline lookup yields CDR1 SGHDN and CDR2 FVKESK. The CDR3 has 13 residues. This chain's CDR3 is CASSQDMHQPQHF. CDR3 coding DNA: TGTGCCAGCAGCCAAGACATGCATCAGCCCCAGCATTTT.

The rearrangement joins TRBV11-2 to TRBJ2-1; D assignment may be TRBD1 or TRBD2 (6 bases each). V lost 2 bases and J 6 bases, leaving 23 bases between the germline ends. The CDR3 runs to 18 residues. Germline lookup yields CDR1 SGHAT and CDR2 FQNNGV. The chain's CDR3 is CASSLTSLRGRLGNEQFF. The CDR3 DNA sequence: TGTGCCAGCAGCTTAACCTCCCTCAGGGGTCGACTAGGCAATGAGCAGTTCTTC.

This clonotype was counted between two and nine times. CDR3 bases: TGTGCCAGCAGACTATACAGGGGGCGATCGAGCAATCAGCCCCAGCATTTT. It codes for CASRLYRGRSSNQPQHF. This sequence joins TRBV6-5 and TRBJ1-5, with 9 bases lining up with TRBD1. Germline V lookup: CDR1 MNHEY, CDR2 SVGAGI. The V gene end was trimmed by 6 bases and the J gene end by 1 base; junction bases not matched to a gene: 10. The CDR3 consists of 17 residues.

Sample share makes this clonotype medium-sized. The chain links TRBV3-1 to TRBJ2-1; the match to TRBD2 covers 11 bases. The CDR3 consists of 15 residues. CDR1 is LGHDT and CDR2 is YNNKEL in the germline V gene (reference sequence). The trim removed 4 bases at V and 6 bases at J, leaving 5 bases unmatched. The CDR3 spells CASSPFGTSGNEQFF. The CDR3 DNA is TGTGCCAGCAGCCCCTTCGGGACTAGCGGCAATGAGCAGTTCTTC.

The rearrangement joins TRBV7-3 to TRBJ2-7; D possibly corresponds to TRBD2 (6 bases). V lost 1 base and J 3 bases, leaving 13 bases between the germline ends. Germline CDR1 and CDR2: SGHTA and FQGTGA. The CDR3 sequence is 15 residues long. CDR3 coding DNA: TGTGCCAGCAGCTTAAGTAGCGGTAGCTTCTACGAGCAGTACTTC. It specifies CASSLSSGSFYEQYF.

The genes are TRBV2 and TRBJ2-7; no clear D. Germline lookup yields CDR1 SNHLY and CDR2 FYNNEI. The length of the CDR3 is 14 residues. The V end lost 4 bases, the J end lost 3 bases, and 13 bases lay between the germline ends. The CDR3 nucleotides read TGTGCCAGCAGTGGTCGGGTCCTTCGCTACGAGCAGTACTTC. It codes for CASSGRVLRYEQYF.

This clonotype was detected only a few times. The J gene is TRBJ1-5, the V gene TRBV7-9; D call uncertain. CDR1 and CDR2 (germline): SEHNR, FQNEAQ (reference sequence). Trimming removed 0 bases at V and 7 bases at J, with 7 bases between. The CDR3 is made up of 13 amino acids. This CDR3 is CASSLARAQPQHF. CDR3 sequence (DNA): TGTGCCAGCAGCTTAGCCAGAGCCCAGCCCCAGCATTTT.

The rearrangement joins TRBV24-1 to TRBJ2-4; 12 bases map to TRBD1. CDR3 length equals 16 residues. With 4 bases clipped from V and 8 bases from J, the junction kept 8 bases outside the gene matches. CDR1 KGHDR and CDR2 SFDVKD come from the germline V gene. The chain's CDR3 is CATSEPGQGAQDIQYF. CDR3 DNA: TGTGCCACCAGTGAGCCGGGACAGGGGGCGCAGGACATTCAGTACTTC.

The gene calls are TRBV19 and TRBJ1-5, with no clear D. The CDR3 runs 12 residues. Between the trimmed V and J ends, which lost 0 bases and 6 bases, there was a span of 3 bases. Germline CDR1 and CDR2: LNHDA and SQIVND (reference sequence). Here the CDR3 DNA reads TGTGCCAGTAGTATAGATCTTCAGCCCCAGCATTTT. Protein: CASSIDLQPQHF.

This clonotype has just a few counts. The rearrangement uses TRBV9 and TRBJ2-1; possibly TRBD1 or TRBD2 for D (6 bases each). The germline V and J ends were trimmed by 0 bases and 5 bases, with 21 bases remaining between them. Germline V gene lookup returns CDR1 SGDLS and CDR2 YYNGEE. The CDR3 is made up of 18 amino acids. The CDR3 nucleotides read TGTGCCAGCAGCGTAGCGCATCCGGGGGCCCCTCGGGACAATGAGCAGTTCTTC. This sequence encodes CASSVAHPGAPRDNEQFF.

This clonotype was seen repeatedly, ten times or more. The V and J genes are TRBV29-1 and TRBJ2-7; D unresolved. Trimming removed 4 bases from V and 3 bases from J, with 10 bases in between. Germline V CDR1 and CDR2: SQVTM, ANQGSEA. The CDR3 sequence is 12 residues long. The CDR3 sequence: CSVVVPFYEQYF. The DNA for the CDR3 is TGCAGCGTTGTGGTGCCTTTCTACGAGCAGTACTTC.

This clonotype came up a few times. The CDR3 spells CASSYGTGYEKLFF. As DNA, the CDR3 is TGTGCCAGCAGTTACGGGACAGGGTATGAAAAACTGTTTTTT. V usage is TRBV6-5 and J usage is TRBJ1-4; 9 bases are a match to TRBD1. Trimming cost V 2 bases and J 6 bases; bases outside gene matches: 1. Germline lookup yields CDR1 MNHEY and CDR2 SVGAGI. The CDR3 is 14 residues long.

This clonotype was seen a few times. The gene calls are TRBV7-9 and TRBJ2-1, with 10 bases aligning to TRBD2. Germline V gives CDR1 SEHNR, CDR2 FQNEAQ (reference sequence). This CDR3 has 15 residues. The trim removed 5 bases at V and 3 bases at J, leaving 4 bases unmatched. The CDR3 region has the DNA TGTGCCAGCAGCCTGGGACTAGCGAACTACAATGAGCAGTTCTTC. Its translation: CASSLGLANYNEQFF.

By frequency in the sample, this clonotype is medium-sized. The chain links TRBV6-5 to TRBJ1-3; 10 positions match TRBD1. Per germline, CDR1 MNHEY and CDR2 SVGAGI. This CDR3 is 15 amino acids long. J lost 6 bases, V lost 6 bases, and 8 bases had no gene match. The CDR3 DNA reads as TGTGCCAGCAGGGAAGTCGGACAGGGGGTAAACACCATATATTTT. It translates to CASREVGQGVNTIYF.

This clonotype was picked up a small number of times. V and J are TRBV27 and TRBJ2-3, with 7 bases lining up with TRBD1. CDR3 length: 14 residues. Germline V gene sequence: CDR1 MNHEY, CDR2 SMNVEV (reference sequence). CDR3 region: CRIPGQSSTDTQYF. The CDR3 DNA sequence: TGTCGAATTCCGGGACAGAGTAGCACAGATACGCAGTATTTT.

By frequency in the sample, this clonotype is medium-sized. Here the CDR3 DNA reads TGCAGTGCACTACAGGACCTCCAGGCCTACGAGCAGTACTTC. This sequence encodes CSALQDLQAYEQYF. This rearrangement joins TRBV20-1 to TRBJ2-7; D is perhaps TRBD1 (5 bases). CDR3 length: 14 amino acids. Germline V gives CDR1 DFQATT, CDR2 SNEGSKA (reference sequence). Deletions cut 6 bases from V and 2 bases from J, with 17 bases between.

This chain joins TRBV27 and TRBJ2-1, with D tentatively TRBD2 (5 bases). Deletions cut 3 bases from V and 4 bases from J, with 10 bases between. This CDR3 is 14 amino acids long. The germline V gene encodes CDR1 MNHEY and CDR2 SMNVEV (reference sequence). CDR3 in amino acids: CASSFPGKYNEQFF. The CDR3, as DNA: TGTGCCAGCAGTTTTCCGGGGAAGTACAATGAGCAGTTCTTC.